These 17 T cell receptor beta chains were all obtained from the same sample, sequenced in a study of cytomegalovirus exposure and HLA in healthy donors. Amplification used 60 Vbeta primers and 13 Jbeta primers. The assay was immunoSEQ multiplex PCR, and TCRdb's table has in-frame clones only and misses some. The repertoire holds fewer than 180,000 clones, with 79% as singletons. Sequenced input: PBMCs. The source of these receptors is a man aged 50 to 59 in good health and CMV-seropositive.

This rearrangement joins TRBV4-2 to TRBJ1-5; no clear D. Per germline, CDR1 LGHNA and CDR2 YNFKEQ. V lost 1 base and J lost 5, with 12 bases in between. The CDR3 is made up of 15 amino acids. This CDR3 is CASSQGVAGDQPQHF. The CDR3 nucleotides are TGTGCCAGCAGCCAAGGTGTTGCGGGAGATCAGCCCCAGCATTTT.

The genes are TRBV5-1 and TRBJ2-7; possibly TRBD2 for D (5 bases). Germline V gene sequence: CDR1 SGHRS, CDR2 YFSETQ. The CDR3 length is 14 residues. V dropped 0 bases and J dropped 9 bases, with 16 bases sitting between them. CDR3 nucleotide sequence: TGCGCCAGCAGCTTGGATGGCGCGGGCTCGTCGCAGTACTTC. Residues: CASSLDGAGSSQYF.

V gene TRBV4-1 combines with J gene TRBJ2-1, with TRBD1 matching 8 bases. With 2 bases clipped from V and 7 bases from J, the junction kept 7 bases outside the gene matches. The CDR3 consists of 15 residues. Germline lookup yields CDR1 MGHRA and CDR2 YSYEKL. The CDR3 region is CASSQKGTGLNEQFF. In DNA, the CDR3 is TGCGCCAGCAGCCAAAAGGGGACAGGACTTAATGAGCAGTTCTTC.

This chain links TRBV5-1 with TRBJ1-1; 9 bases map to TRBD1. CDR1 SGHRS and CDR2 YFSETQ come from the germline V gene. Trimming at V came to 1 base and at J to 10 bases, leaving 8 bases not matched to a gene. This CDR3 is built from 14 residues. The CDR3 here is CASSLPGQGLGAFF. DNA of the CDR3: TGCGCCAGCAGCTTGCCGGGACAGGGTTTAGGAGCTTTCTTT.

This CDR3 reads CASSQATVGQGTKGYTF. CDR3 in DNA: TGTGCCAGCAGTCAAGCAACCGTGGGACAGGGTACGAAAGGCTACACCTTC. This chain uses TRBV7-9 with TRBJ1-2; 9 bases match TRBD1. The CDR3 runs 17 residues. Germline loops: CDR1 SEHNR, CDR2 FQNEAQ (reference sequence). V dropped 6 bases and J dropped 8; count of bases not matched to a gene: 19.

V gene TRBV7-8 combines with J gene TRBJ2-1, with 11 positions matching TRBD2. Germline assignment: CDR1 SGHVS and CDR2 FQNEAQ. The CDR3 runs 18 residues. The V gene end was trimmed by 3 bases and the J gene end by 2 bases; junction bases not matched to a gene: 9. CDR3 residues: CASSFALTSGITYNEQFF. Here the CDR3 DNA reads TGTGCCAGCAGCTTCGCTTTGACTAGCGGGATCACCTACAATGAGCAGTTCTTC.

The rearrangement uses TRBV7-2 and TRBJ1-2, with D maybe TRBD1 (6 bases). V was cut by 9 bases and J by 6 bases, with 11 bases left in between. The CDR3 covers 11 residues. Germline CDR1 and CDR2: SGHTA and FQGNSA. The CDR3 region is CARGGVHGYTF. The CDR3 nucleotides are TGTGCCAGAGGGGGAGTACATGGCTACACCTTC.

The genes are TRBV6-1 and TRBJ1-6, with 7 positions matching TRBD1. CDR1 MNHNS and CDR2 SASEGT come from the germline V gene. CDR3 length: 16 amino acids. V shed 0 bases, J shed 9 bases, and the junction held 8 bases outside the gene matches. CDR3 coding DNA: TGTGCCAGCAGTGAAGCGAGACAGGGTAATGGTTCACCCCTCCACTTT. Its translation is CASSEARQGNGSPLHF.

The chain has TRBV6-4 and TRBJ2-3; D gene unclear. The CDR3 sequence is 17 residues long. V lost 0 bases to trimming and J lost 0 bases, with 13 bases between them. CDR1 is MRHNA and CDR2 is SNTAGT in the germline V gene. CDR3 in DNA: TGTGCCAGCAGTGACTCCCCGGCGGATTCTAGCACAGATACGCAGTATTTT. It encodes CASSDSPADSSTDTQYF.

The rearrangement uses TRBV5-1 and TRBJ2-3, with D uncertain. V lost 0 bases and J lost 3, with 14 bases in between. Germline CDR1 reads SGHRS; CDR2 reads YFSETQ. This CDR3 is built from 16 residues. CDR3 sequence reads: CASSLGLALVTDTQYF. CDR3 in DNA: TGCGCCAGCAGCTTGGGGTTGGCCCTTGTGACAGATACGCAGTATTTT.

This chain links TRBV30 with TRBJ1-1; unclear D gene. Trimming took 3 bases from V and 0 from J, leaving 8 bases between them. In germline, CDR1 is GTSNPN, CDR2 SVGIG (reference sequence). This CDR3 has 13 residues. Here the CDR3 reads CAWSPGMNTEAFF. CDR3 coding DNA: TGTGCCTGGAGCCCTGGCATGAACACTGAAGCTTTCTTT. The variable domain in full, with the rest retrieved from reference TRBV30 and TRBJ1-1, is SQTIHQWPATLVQPVGSPLSLECTVEGTSNPNLYWYRQAAGRGLQLLFYSVGIGQISSEVPQNLSASRPQDRQFILSSKKLLLSDSGFYLCAWSPGMNTEAFFGQGTRLTVV.

CDR3 sequence: CASSLLAGRNEQFF. The DNA of the CDR3 is TGTGCCAGCAGTTTACTAGCGGGACGGAATGAGCAGTTCTTC. The gene calls are TRBV27 and TRBJ2-1; 9 bases fit TRBD2. CDR3 length: 14 amino acids. V shed 2 bases and J 7 bases; nucleotides not matched to a gene: 3. In germline, CDR1 is MNHEY, CDR2 SMNVEV (reference sequence).

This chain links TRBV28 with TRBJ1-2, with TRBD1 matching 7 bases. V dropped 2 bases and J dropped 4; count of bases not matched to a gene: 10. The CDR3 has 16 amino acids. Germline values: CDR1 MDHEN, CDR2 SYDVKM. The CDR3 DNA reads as TGTGCCAGCAGTTTAGGGTGGGACAGCGAAATCTATGGCTACACCTTC. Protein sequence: CASSLGWDSEIYGYTF.

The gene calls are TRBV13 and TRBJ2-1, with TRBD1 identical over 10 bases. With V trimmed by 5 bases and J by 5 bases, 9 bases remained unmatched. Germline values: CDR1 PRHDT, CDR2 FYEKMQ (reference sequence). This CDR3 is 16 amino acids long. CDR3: CASSLGTGETDNEQFF. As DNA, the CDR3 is TGTGCCAGCAGCCTCGGGACAGGGGAGACGGACAATGAGCAGTTCTTC. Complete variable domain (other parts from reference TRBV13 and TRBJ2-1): AAGVIQSPRHLIKEKRETATLKCYPIPRHDTVYWYQQGPGQDPQFLISFYEKMQSDKGSIPDRFSAQQFSDYHSELNMSSLELGDSALYFCASSLGTGETDNEQFFGPGTRLTVL.

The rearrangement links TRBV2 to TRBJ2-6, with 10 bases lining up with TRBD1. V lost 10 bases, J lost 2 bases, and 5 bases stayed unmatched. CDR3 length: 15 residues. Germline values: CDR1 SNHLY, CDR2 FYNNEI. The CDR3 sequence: CATRQGAAGANVLTF. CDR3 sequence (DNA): TGTGCCACACGACAGGGGGCAGCTGGGGCCAACGTCCTGACTTTC.

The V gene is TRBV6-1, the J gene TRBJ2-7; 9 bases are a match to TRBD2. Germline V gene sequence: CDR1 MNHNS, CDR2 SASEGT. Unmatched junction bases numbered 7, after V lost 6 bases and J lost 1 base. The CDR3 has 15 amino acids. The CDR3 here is CASSARLAASYEQYF. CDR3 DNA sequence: TGTGCCAGCAGCGCTAGACTAGCGGCTTCCTACGAGCAGTACTTC.

Here the CDR3 reads CAWSVFGGRAGEQFF. CDR3 bases: TGTGCCTGGAGTGTATTCGGCGGGAGGGCCGGTGAGCAGTTCTTC. The J gene is TRBJ2-1, the V gene TRBV30; the match to TRBD2 covers 9 bases. The CDR3 sequence is 15 residues long. Germline CDR1 reads GTSNPN; CDR2 reads SVGIG (reference sequence). V lost 0 bases and J lost 9; bases outside the gene matches: 9.